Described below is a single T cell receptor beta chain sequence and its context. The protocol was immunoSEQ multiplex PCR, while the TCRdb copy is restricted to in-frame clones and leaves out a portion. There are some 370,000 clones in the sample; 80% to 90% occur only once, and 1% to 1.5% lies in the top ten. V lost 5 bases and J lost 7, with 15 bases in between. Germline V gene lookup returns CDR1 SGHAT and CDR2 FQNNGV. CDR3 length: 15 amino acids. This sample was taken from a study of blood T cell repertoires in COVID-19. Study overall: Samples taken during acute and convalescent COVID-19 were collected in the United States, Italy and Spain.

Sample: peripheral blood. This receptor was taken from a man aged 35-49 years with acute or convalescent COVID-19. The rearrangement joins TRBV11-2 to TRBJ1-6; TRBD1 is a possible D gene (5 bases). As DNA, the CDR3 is TGTGCCAGCAGCCCCCTCCGGGGGAAGAATTCACCCCTCCACTTT. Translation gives CASSPLRGKNSPLHF.